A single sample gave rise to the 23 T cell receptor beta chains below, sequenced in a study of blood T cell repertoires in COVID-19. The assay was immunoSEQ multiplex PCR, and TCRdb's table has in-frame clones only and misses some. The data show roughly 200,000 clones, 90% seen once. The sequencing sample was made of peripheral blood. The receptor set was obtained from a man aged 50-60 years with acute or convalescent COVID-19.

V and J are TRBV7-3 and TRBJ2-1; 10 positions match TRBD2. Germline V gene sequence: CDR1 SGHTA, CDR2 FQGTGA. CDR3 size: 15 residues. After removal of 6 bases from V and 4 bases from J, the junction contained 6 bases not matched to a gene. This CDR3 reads CASRLAGGGYNEQFF. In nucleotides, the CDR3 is TGTGCCAGCAGGTTAGCGGGGGGTGGTTACAATGAGCAGTTCTTC.

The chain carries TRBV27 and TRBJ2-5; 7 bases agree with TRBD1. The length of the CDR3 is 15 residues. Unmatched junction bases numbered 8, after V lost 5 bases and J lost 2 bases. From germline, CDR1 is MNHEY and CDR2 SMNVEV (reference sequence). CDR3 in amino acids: CASSARDRSQETQYF. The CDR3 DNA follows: TGTGCCAGCAGTGCCCGGGACAGAAGTCAAGAGACCCAGTACTTC.

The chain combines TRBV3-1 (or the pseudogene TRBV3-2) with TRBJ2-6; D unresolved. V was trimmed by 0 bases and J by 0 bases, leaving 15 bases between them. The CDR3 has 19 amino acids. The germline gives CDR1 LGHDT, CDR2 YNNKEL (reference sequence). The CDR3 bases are TGTGCCAGCAGCCAAGAATATGGCGGAACCCGCTCTGGGGCCAACGTCCTGACTTTC. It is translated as CASSQEYGGTRSGANVLTF.

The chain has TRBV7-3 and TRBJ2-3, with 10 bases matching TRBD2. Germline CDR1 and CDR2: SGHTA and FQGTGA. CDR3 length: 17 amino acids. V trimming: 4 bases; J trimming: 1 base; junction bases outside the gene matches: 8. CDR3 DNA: TGTGCCAGCAGCTCCTTCAGCGGGGGGGCCGGCACAGATACGCAGTATTTT. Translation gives CASSSFSGGAGTDTQYF.

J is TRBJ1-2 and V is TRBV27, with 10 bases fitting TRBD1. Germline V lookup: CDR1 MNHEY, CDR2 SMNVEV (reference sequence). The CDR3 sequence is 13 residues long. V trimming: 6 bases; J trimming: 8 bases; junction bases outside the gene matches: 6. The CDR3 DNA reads TGTGCCAGCAGAATTTCGGGACAGGGGGGCTACACCTTC. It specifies CASRISGQGGYTF.

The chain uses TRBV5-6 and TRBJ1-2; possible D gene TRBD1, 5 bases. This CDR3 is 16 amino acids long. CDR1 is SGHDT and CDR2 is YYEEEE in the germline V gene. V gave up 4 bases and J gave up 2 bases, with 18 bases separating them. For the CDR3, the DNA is TGTGCCAGCAGCATGGGCGCGGGGGGACCAAACTATGGCTACACCTTC. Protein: CASSMGAGGPNYGYTF.

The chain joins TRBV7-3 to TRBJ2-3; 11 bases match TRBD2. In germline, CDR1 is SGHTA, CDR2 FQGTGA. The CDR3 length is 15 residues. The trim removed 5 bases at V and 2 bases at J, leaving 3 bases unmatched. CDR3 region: CASSTSGGYTDTQYF. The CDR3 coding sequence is TGTGCCAGCAGCACTAGCGGGGGATACACAGATACGCAGTATTTT. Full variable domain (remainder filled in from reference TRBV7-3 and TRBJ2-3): GAGVSQTPSNKVTEKGKYVELRCDPISGHTALYWYRQSLGQGPEFLIYFQGTGAADDSGLPNDRFFAVRPEGSVSTLKIQRTERGDSAVYLCASSTSGGYTDTQYFGPGTRLTVL.

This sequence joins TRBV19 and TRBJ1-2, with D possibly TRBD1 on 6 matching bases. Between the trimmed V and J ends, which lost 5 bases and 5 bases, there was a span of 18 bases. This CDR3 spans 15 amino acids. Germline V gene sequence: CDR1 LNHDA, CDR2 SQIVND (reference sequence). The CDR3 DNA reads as TGTGCCAGTAGTGCAGGACGGGGGGCCTCATATGGCTACACCTTC. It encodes CASSAGRGASYGYTF.

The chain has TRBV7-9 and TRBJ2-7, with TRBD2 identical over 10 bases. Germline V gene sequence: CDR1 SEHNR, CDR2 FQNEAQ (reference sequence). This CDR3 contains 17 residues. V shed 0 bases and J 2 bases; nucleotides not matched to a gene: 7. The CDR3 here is CASSLAVGTSGTYEQYF. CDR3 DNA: TGTGCCAGCAGCTTAGCAGTGGGTACTAGCGGGACCTACGAGCAGTACTTC. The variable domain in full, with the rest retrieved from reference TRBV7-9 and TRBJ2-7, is DTGVSQNPRHKITKRGQNVTFRCDPISEHNRLYWYRQTLGQGPEFLTYFQNEAQLEKSRLLSDRFSAERPKGSFSTLEIQRTEQGDSAMYLCASSLAVGTSGTYEQYFGPGTRLTVT.

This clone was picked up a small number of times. The DNA of the CDR3 is TGTGCCAGCAGCGACCTCTCACAGGGGGCGTGGGGAAACACCATATATTTT. Its protein product is CASSDLSQGAWGNTIYF. The chain is built from TRBV9 and TRBJ1-3; 9 bases fit TRBD1. V lost 3 bases, J lost 4 bases, and 11 bases stayed unmatched. The germline CDR1 and CDR2 sequences are SGDLS and YYNGEE. This CDR3 spans 17 amino acids.

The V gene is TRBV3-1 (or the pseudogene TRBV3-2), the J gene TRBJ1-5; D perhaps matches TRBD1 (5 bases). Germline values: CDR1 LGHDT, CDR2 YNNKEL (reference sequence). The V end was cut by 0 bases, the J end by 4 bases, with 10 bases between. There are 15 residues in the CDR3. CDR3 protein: CASSQDPGGNQPQHF. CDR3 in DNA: TGTGCCAGCAGCCAAGATCCGGGGGGAAATCAGCCCCAGCATTTT.

CDR3 nucleotide sequence: TGTGCCATCAGTGCCCGGGGGGGGAACACTGAAGCTTTCTTT. It encodes CAISARGGNTEAFF. The chain has TRBV10-3 and TRBJ1-1, with D perhaps TRBD1 (5 bases). Trimming left V 4 bases short and J 1 base short, with 10 bases between. This CDR3 has 14 residues. The germline V gene encodes CDR1 ENHRY and CDR2 SYGVKD.

The CDR3 sequence: CASSAGTGGNTIYF. The CDR3, as DNA: TGTGCCAGCAGTGCCGGGACAGGAGGAAACACCATATATTTT. The chain joins TRBV2 to TRBJ1-3; 8 nucleotides match TRBD1. CDR1 is SNHLY and CDR2 is FYNNEI in the germline V gene. The V and J ends lost 4 bases and 4 bases, in that order; junction bases with no gene match: 3. This CDR3 contains 14 residues.

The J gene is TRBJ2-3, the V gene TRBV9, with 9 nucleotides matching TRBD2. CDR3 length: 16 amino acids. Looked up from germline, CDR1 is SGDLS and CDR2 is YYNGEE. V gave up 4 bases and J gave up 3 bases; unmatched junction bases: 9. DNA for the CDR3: TGTGCCAGCAGCCCCCTTGCGGGGGGGCCGACAGATACGCAGTATTTT. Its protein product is CASSPLAGGPTDTQYF.

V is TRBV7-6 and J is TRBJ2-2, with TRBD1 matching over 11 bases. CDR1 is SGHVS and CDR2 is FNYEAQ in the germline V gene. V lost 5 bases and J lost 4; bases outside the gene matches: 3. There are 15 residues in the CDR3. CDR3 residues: CASSGQGAITGELFF. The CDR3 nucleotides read TGTGCCAGCAGCGGACAGGGGGCGATCACCGGGGAGCTGTTTTTT.

CDR3 sequence: CASSSSGTGGINEQFF. In DNA, the CDR3 is TGTGCCAGCAGCTCATCCGGGACAGGGGGTATCAATGAGCAGTTCTTC. The gene calls are TRBV11-3 and TRBJ2-1, with TRBD1 identical over 11 bases. The J segment lost 6 bases and the V segment lost 4 bases, leaving 8 bases of the junction unmatched. The CDR3 is made up of 16 amino acids. The V gene's germline CDR1 is SGHNT and CDR2 YENEEA.

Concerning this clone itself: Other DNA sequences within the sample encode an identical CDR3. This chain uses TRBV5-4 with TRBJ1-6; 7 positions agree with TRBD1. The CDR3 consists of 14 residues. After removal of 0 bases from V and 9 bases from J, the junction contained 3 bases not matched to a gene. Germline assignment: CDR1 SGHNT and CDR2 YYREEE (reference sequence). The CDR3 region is CASSLEGAGSPLHF. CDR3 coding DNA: TGTGCCAGCAGCTTGGAGGGGGCAGGTTCACCCCTCCACTTT.

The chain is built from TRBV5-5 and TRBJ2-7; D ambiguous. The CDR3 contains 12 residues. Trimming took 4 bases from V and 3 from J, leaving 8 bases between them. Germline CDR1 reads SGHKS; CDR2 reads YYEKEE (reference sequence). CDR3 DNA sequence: TGTGCCAGCAGCCTGAAGCACTACGAGCAGTACTTC. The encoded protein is CASSLKHYEQYF.

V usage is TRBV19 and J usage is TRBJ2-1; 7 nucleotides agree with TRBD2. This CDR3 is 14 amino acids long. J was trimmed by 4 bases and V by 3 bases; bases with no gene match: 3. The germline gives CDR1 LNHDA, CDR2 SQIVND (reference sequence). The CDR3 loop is CASSIWEGYNEQFF. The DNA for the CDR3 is TGTGCCAGTAGTATCTGGGAGGGATACAATGAGCAGTTCTTC.

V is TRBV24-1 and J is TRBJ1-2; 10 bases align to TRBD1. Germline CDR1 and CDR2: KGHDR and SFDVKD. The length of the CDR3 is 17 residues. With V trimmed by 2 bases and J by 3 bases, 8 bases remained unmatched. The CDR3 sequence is CATSDWDRGNGDYGYTF. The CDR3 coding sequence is TGTGCCACCAGTGATTGGGACAGGGGAAATGGAGACTATGGCTACACCTTC.

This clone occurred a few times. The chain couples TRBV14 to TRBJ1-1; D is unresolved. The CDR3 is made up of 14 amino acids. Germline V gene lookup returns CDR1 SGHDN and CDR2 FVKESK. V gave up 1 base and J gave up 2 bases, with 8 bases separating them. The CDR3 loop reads CASSQGARNTEAFF. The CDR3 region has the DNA TGTGCCAGCAGCCAAGGGGCCAGAAACACTGAAGCTTTCTTT. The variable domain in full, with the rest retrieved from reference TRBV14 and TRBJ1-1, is EAGVTQFPSHSVIEKGQTVTLRCDPISGHDNLYWYRRVMGKEIKFLLHFVKESKQDESGMPNNRFLAERTGGTYSTLKVQPAELEDSGVYFCASSQGARNTEAFFGQGTRLTVV.

CDR3 protein: CASSLPRALNEKLFF. The CDR3 bases are TGTGCCAGCAGTTTACCCAGGGCCCTTAATGAAAAACTGTTTTTT. This chain uses TRBV28 with TRBJ1-4; maybe TRBD1 (5 bases). Germline V gene data show CDR1 as MDHEN and CDR2 as SYDVKM. The CDR3 runs 15 residues. The germline V and J ends were trimmed by 2 bases and 4 bases, with 11 bases remaining between them.

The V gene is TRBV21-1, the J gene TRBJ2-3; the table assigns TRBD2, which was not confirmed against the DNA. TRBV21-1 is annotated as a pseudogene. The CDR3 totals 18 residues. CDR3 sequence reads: CASSHDPGLAHSTDTQYF. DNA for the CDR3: TGTGCCAGCAGCCACGACCCCGGACTAGCACATAGCACAGATACGCAGTATTTT.